This T cell receptor (beta chain) emerged from a study of T cell repertoires in cytomegalovirus infection. On the study more broadly: Matching HLA type, along with CMV infection, was indicated by public TCR beta signatures.

CDR3 length: 13 amino acids. V was clipped by 1 base and J by 6 bases, with 6 bases between them. Germline-derived CDR1 and CDR2 are SGHTA and FQGNSA. Study-wide results and limits: Cumulative frequency (of public TCR beta family members) identified carriers of CMV plus the relevant HLA. The study found HLA-C-restricted CMV-specific TCR beta clonotypes dominating the ex vivo response.

This clonotype showed up many times. Its antigen remains unknown. MiXCR was run by TCRdb on the reads, yielding one entry per CDR3 protein. The table lists about 920,000 distinct CDR3 sequences, roughly 31% of them singletons. The starting material was cultured CD8+ T cells from PBMCs, obtained from culture after CMV antigen stimulation. This chain links TRBV7-2 with TRBJ1-4; the D is unclear. The origin of this receptor is a human donor in good health (CMV status not recorded). Some clones in this sample may be carry-over from other donors' samples. CDR3 nucleotides: TGTGCCAGCAGCTTAGGCCGATATGAAAAACTGTTTTTT. It yields the protein CASSLGRYEKLFF.